This is a list of T cell receptor beta chains from one sample in a study of T cells in Graves' hyperthyroidism and ophthalmopathy. Using its own MiXCR run on the multiplex PCR reads, TCRdb lists one record per CDR3 protein. The table shows about 540,000 distinct CDR3 sequences, with about 43% occurring only once. The sequencing input was peripheral blood or thyroid tissue (not recorded which). The receptors were gathered from a woman aged 18 to 35 with Graves' hyperthyroidism. The CDR3 runs from the conserved cysteine through the conserved F or W. Fields, in order: CDR3 protein, CDR3 DNA, D gene, V gene, J gene, clone size. A D gene is named only where the DNA matches it firmly. Part of the rows lack a size; the others show once, few, many or a class for expanded clones.

CDR3 protein: CASSQGAGGMTSPLHF
CDR3 DNA: TGTGCCAGCAGCCAGGGGGCAGGGGGTATGACTTCACCCCTCCACTTT
D gene: TRBD1
V gene: TRBV12-3/TRBV12-4
J gene: TRBJ1-6
clone size: -

CDR3 protein: CASSTQGWGEKLFF
CDR3 DNA: TGTGCCAGCAGCACACAGGGTTGGGGTGAAAAACTGTTTTTT
D gene: -
V gene: TRBV11-3
J gene: TRBJ1-4
clone size: few

CDR3 protein: CASSLQGAYSPLHF
CDR3 DNA: TGTGCCAGCAGCTTGCAGGGGGCCTATTCACCCCTCCACTTT
D gene: TRBD1
V gene: TRBV7-9
J gene: TRBJ1-6
clone size: many

CDR3 protein: CAIMGTSGPLSYEQYF
CDR3 DNA: TGTGCCATCATGGGGACTAGCGGGCCCCTTTCCTACGAGCAGTACTTC
D gene: TRBD2
V gene: TRBV10-3
J gene: TRBJ2-7
clone size: -

CDR3 protein: CASSHGPSGSTDTQYF
CDR3 DNA: TGCGCCAGCAGCCACGGTCCTAGCGGGAGCACAGATACGCAGTATTTT
D gene: TRBD2
V gene: TRBV5-1
J gene: TRBJ2-3
clone size: -

CDR3 protein: CASSATQGSANTIYF
CDR3 DNA: TGTGCCAGCAGCGCCACTCAGGGATCCGCTAACACCATATATTTT
D gene: -
V gene: TRBV9
J gene: TRBJ1-3
clone size: -

CDR3 protein: CASSERGVAEAFF
CDR3 DNA: TGTGCCAGCAGTGAAAGGGGGGTCGCTGAAGCTTTCTTT
D gene: -
V gene: TRBV2
J gene: TRBJ1-1
clone size: many

CDR3 protein: CASNHGNPSGNQPQHF
CDR3 DNA: TGCGCCAGCAACCATGGGAATCCATCGGGAAATCAGCCCCAGCATTTT
D gene: -
V gene: TRBV10-2
J gene: TRBJ1-5
clone size: few

CDR3 protein: CSARTYPAGQGTQYF
CDR3 DNA: TGCAGTGCTAGAACATACCCTGCAGGGCAAGGGACCCAGTACTTC
D gene: -
V gene: TRBV20-1
J gene: TRBJ2-5
clone size: -

CDR3 protein: CASSLAGWTF
CDR3 DNA: TGTGCCAGCAGCTTAGCGGGTTGGACCTTC
D gene: -
V gene: TRBV11-1
J gene: TRBJ1-2
clone size: -

CDR3 protein: CASSTRLAGSYEQYF
CDR3 DNA: TGTGCCAGTAGTACCCGACTAGCCGGTTCCTACGAGCAGTACTTC
D gene: TRBD2
V gene: TRBV7-9
J gene: TRBJ2-7
clone size: once

CDR3 protein: CATSDAARTVEETQYF
CDR3 DNA: TGTGCCACCAGTGACGCCGCCCGGACGGTAGAAGAGACCCAGTACTTC
D gene: -
V gene: TRBV24-1
J gene: TRBJ2-5
clone size: many

CDR3 protein: CASSHITTGGGGYTF
CDR3 DNA: TGTGCCAGCAGCCATATCACGACAGGGGGTGGCGGCTACACCTTC
D gene: TRBD1
V gene: TRBV2
J gene: TRBJ1-2
clone size: few

CDR3 protein: CASTKIPGQPQHF
CDR3 DNA: TGTGCCAGTACCAAAATCCCCGGTCAGCCCCAGCATTTT
D gene: -
V gene: TRBV19
J gene: TRBJ1-5
clone size: few

CDR3 protein: CASSKVSHQPQHF
CDR3 DNA: TGTGCCAGCAGTAAAGTCAGTCATCAGCCCCAGCATTTT
D gene: -
V gene: TRBV2
J gene: TRBJ1-5
clone size: -

CDR3 protein: CASSERTGVNEQYF
CDR3 DNA: TGTGCCAGCAGTGAGCGGACAGGGGTGAACGAGCAGTACTTC
D gene: TRBD1
V gene: TRBV2
J gene: TRBJ2-7
clone size: many

CDR3 protein: CSVVAGESYEQYF
CDR3 DNA: TGCAGCGTTGTGGCGGGAGAATCCTACGAGCAGTACTTC
D gene: TRBD2
V gene: TRBV29-1
J gene: TRBJ2-7
clone size: many

CDR3 protein: CASSESWAAEQFF
CDR3 DNA: TGTGCCAGCAGTGAAAGCTGGGCCGCTGAGCAGTTCTTC
D gene: -
V gene: TRBV2
J gene: TRBJ2-1
clone size: -

CDR3 protein: CASSMAFSEKLFF
CDR3 DNA: TGTGCCAGCAGTATGGCATTCTCCGAAAAACTGTTTTTT
D gene: -
V gene: TRBV11-1
J gene: TRBJ1-4
clone size: few

CDR3 protein: CASSLFGTGQDGCTF
CDR3 DNA: TGTGCCAGCAGCCTATTCGGGACAGGGCAGGATGGCTGCACCTTC
D gene: TRBD1
V gene: TRBV7-9
J gene: TRBJ1-2
clone size: -

CDR3 protein: CASSLGPGQGVYEQYF
CDR3 DNA: TGTGCCAGCAGCTTAGGTCCTGGACAGGGGGTGTACGAGCAGTACTTC
D gene: TRBD1
V gene: TRBV7-6
J gene: TRBJ2-7
clone size: -

CDR3 protein: CASSTAGQGYEQYF
CDR3 DNA: TGTGCCAGTAGTACCGCGGGACAGGGCTACGAGCAGTACTTC
D gene: TRBD1
V gene: TRBV19
J gene: TRBJ2-7
clone size: -

CDR3 protein: CATSRAMDLTYEQYF
CDR3 DNA: TGTGCCACCAGCAGAGCCATGGACCTAACCTACGAGCAGTACTTC
D gene: -
V gene: TRBV15
J gene: TRBJ2-7
clone size: few

CDR3 protein: CSVRTGPYQPQHF
CDR3 DNA: TGCAGCGTCAGGACAGGACCATATCAGCCCCAGCATTTT
D gene: TRBD1
V gene: TRBV29-1
J gene: TRBJ1-5
clone size: -

CDR3 protein: CSANRAYEQYF
CDR3 DNA: TGCAGTGCTAACCGGGCCTACGAGCAGTACTTC
D gene: -
V gene: TRBV20-1
J gene: TRBJ2-7
clone size: -

CDR3 protein: CASTGQGGAPNTEAFF
CDR3 DNA: TGTGCCAGCACTGGACAGGGGGGGGCTCCGAACACTGAAGCTTTCTTT
D gene: TRBD1
V gene: TRBV11-2
J gene: TRBJ1-1
clone size: few

CDR3 protein: CASSTGGIVMNTEAFF
CDR3 DNA: TGTGCCAGCAGCACAGGGGGAATCGTGATGAACACTGAAGCTTTCTTT
D gene: TRBD1
V gene: TRBV12-3/TRBV12-4
J gene: TRBJ1-1
clone size: -

CDR3 protein: CASSEAGGVRQPQHF
CDR3 DNA: TGTGCCAGCAGTGAAGCTGGTGGGGTTCGTCAGCCCCAGCATTTT
D gene: -
V gene: TRBV6-1
J gene: TRBJ1-5
clone size: many

CDR3 protein: CSAGGERGFSYEQYF
CDR3 DNA: TGCAGTGCAGGCGGGGAAAGGGGCTTCTCCTACGAGCAGTACTTC
D gene: -
V gene: TRBV20-1
J gene: TRBJ2-7
clone size: many

CDR3 protein: CASSQELSSPGANVLTF
CDR3 DNA: TGTGCCAGCAGCCAAGAACTTTCGAGCCCTGGGGCCAACGTCCTGACTTTC
D gene: -
V gene: TRBV3-1
J gene: TRBJ2-6
clone size: once

CDR3 protein: CASSPGQGQDTGELFF
CDR3 DNA: TGTGCCAGCAGCCCTGGACAGGGGCAGGACACCGGGGAGCTGTTTTTT
D gene: TRBD1
V gene: TRBV7-9
J gene: TRBJ2-2
clone size: few

CDR3 protein: CASRDRATGELFF
CDR3 DNA: TGTGCCAGCCGGGACAGAGCCACCGGGGAGCTGTTTTTT
D gene: TRBD1
V gene: TRBV7-2
J gene: TRBJ2-2
clone size: -

CDR3 protein: CASSRQGLGQPQHF
CDR3 DNA: TGTGCCAGCAGCCGACAGGGCTTAGGTCAGCCCCAGCATTTT
D gene: TRBD1
V gene: TRBV7-2
J gene: TRBJ1-5
clone size: many

CDR3 protein: CASSLGGGMAEAFF
CDR3 DNA: TGCGCCAGCAGCCTCGGGGGAGGAATGGCTGAAGCTTTCTTT
D gene: -
V gene: TRBV5-1
J gene: TRBJ1-1
clone size: -

CDR3 protein: CASSADNRIVFLSNQPQHF
CDR3 DNA: TGTGCCAGCAGTGCGGATAACCGGATCGTCTTCCTTAGCAATCAGCCCCAGCATTTT
D gene: -
V gene: TRBV5-6
J gene: TRBJ1-5
clone size: -

CDR3 protein: CASSVQSGTPYEQYF
CDR3 DNA: TGTGCCAGCAGCGTCCAATCCGGGACCCCCTACGAGCAGTACTTC
D gene: -
V gene: TRBV7-6
J gene: TRBJ2-7
clone size: -

CDR3 protein: CSATRWYGYTF
CDR3 DNA: TGCAGTGCTACCAGGTGGTATGGCTACACCTTC
D gene: -
V gene: TRBV20-1
J gene: TRBJ1-2
clone size: many

CDR3 protein: CATNSRGAEKLFF
CDR3 DNA: TGTGCCACTAACAGCAGGGGAGCTGAAAAACTGTTTTTT
D gene: -
V gene: TRBV5-4
J gene: TRBJ1-4
clone size: few

CDR3 protein: CASVADSYSGNTIYF
CDR3 DNA: TGTGCCAGCGTGGCGGACAGCTACTCTGGAAACACCATATATTTT
D gene: -
V gene: TRBV11-2
J gene: TRBJ1-3
clone size: -

CDR3 protein: CSARRSGTGELFF
CDR3 DNA: TGCAGTGCTAGAAGGAGCGGTACCGGGGAGCTGTTTTTT
D gene: -
V gene: TRBV20-1
J gene: TRBJ2-2
clone size: -